This T cell receptor (beta chain) was retrieved from a study of naive and memory T cell subsets. Whole-study results and caveats: Findings for naive and memory subsets could not be checked against ground truth.

The beta constant-region primer was an equimolar mix of two oligonucleotides covering TRBC1 and TRBC2. Ligated cDNA was amplified by four rounds of PCR with nested alpha and beta constant-region primers and SP2. Using its own MiXCR run on the UMI-ligation and nested PCR reads, TCRdb lists one record per CDR3 protein. The data contain approximately 9,300 distinct CDR3 sequences, roughly 6% of them singletons. Germline V gene lookup returns CDR1 SGHVS and CDR2 FNYEAQ. The CDR3 runs 11 residues. Deletions cut 5 bases from V and 12 bases from J, with 11 bases between. In its sample, this clonotype was seen many times. As yet, its antigen is unknown. Effector memory cells were sorted as CD45RA-CD27-, EMRA cells as CD45RA+CD27-.

This sequence originates from a human donor in good health. The J gene is TRBJ2-1, the V gene TRBV7-6, with D tentatively TRBD2 (6 bases). Sequencing used CD4+ TEMRA cells from blood. Subset defined: effector memory re-expressing CD45RA, CD45RA+ CD27-. The CDR3 loop reads CASSAGTGQFF. In nucleotides, the CDR3 is TGTGCCAGCAGCGCGGGGACGGGGCAGTTCTTC.